These T cell receptor beta chains were read from a single sample in a study of regulatory T cells in long-lasting Graves disease. TCRdb processed the multiplex PCR reads anew with MiXCR; each CDR3 protein has one entry. The sample carries 400,000 to 500,000 distinct CDR3 sequences, about 17% recorded once. These data were also reused for a study on T cells in Graves' hyperthyroidism and ophthalmopathy.

Sequences were derived from peripheral blood mononuclear cells (PBMCs), sampled at new diagnosis, from a patient treated with antithyroid drugs. The receptors come from a woman aged 30 to 39 with Graves disease. The CDR3 runs from the conserved cysteine through the conserved F or W. D genes are given only for firm matches. Rows may omit the clone size; those that give it use once, few, many or a size class.

size,J,V,D,DNA,CDR3
many,TRBJ1-5,TRBV24-1,.,TGTGCCACCAGTGGGAAGGATTCACTTAGCAATCAGCCCCAGCATTTT,CATSGKDSLSNQPQHF
many,TRBJ2-1,TRBV20-1,.,TGCAGTGCTAGTTTGTCCCTAAGGAGGACCAACTCCTACAATGAGCAGTTCTTC,CSASLSLRRTNSYNEQFF
.,TRBJ1-1,TRBV28,.,TGTGCCAGCAGTTTCGTCGGGAGGGGGAACACTGAAGCTTTCTTT,CASSFVGRGNTEAFF
.,TRBJ1-4,TRBV27,.,TGTGCCAGCAGGACAGGTCTTGAAAAACTGTTTTTT,CASRTGLEKLFF
many,TRBJ2-5,TRBV28,.,TGTGCCAGCACGAGGGGGGGGAGATGGCAAGAGACCCAGTACTTC,CASTRGGRWQETQYF
.,TRBJ2-7,TRBV14,TRBD2,TGTGCCAGCAGCCAAGATCGGCTAGCGGGAGGGCCAGGTCACGAGCGGTACTTC,CASSQDRLAGGPGHERYF
.,TRBJ2-1,TRBV24-1,TRBD2,TGTGCCACCAGTGAGAAATCCGCTAGCGGGATACGCAATGAGCAGTTCTTC,CATSEKSASGIRNEQFF
.,TRBJ2-2,TRBV5-1,TRBD2,TGCGCCAGCACAACGACTAGCGGGATCGGGGAGCTGTTTTTT,CASTTTSGIGELFF
many,TRBJ2-5,TRBV5-4,TRBD2,TGTGCCAGCTGGCGGGGGCGGGAGGGCCAAAGAAAAGAGACCCAGTACTTC,CASWRGREGQRKETQYF
many,TRBJ1-6,TRBV4-2,.,TGTGCCAGCAGCCAAGATCAAGACGGCGGGAATTCACCCCTCCACTTT,CASSQDQDGGNSPLHF
many,TRBJ1-5,TRBV4-1,.,TGCGCCAGCAGCCAACTAAGAAATCAGCCCCAGCATTTT,CASSQLRNQPQHF
many,TRBJ2-2,TRBV15,TRBD2,TGTGCCACCAGCAGAGGTAGCGGGAGGGCCGTCGGGGAGCTGTTTTTT,CATSRGSGRAVGELFF
.,TRBJ2-3,TRBV5-1,.,TGCGCCAGCAGCTTGGAGGGTTCAGATACGCAGTATTTT,CASSLEGSDTQYF
many,TRBJ2-2,TRBV5-1,.,TGTGCCAGCAGCTTGGGAGTATTGAACACCGGGGAGCTGTTTTTT,CASSLGVLNTGELFF
many,TRBJ2-3,TRBV18,.,TGTGCCAGCTCACCACCTGGCGGCAGGAACACAGATACGCAGTATTTT,CASSPPGGRNTDTQYF
few,TRBJ2-1,TRBV6-1,.,TGTGCCAGCAGCAACGGGTACAATGAGCAGTTCTTC,CASSNGYNEQFF
.,TRBJ2-1,TRBV4-1,.,TGCGCCAGCAGCCAAGATAAGTCGAGGAGGGGTCTGCGGGGCGGCGAGCAGTTCTTC,CASSQDKSRRGLRGGEQFF
.,TRBJ2-7,TRBV30,TRBD1,TGTGCCTGGAGTGGACAGGGGGCCAACGAGCAGTACTTC,CAWSGQGANEQYF
few,TRBJ2-5,TRBV5-1,.,TGCGCCAGCACTAGACGGGGGCGCGCGGAGACCCAGTACTTC,CASTRRGRAETQYF
.,TRBJ1-2,TRBV5-1,.,TGCGCCAGCAGCTTTGACAGCTATGGCTACACCTTC,CASSFDSYGYTF
.,TRBJ1-5,TRBV7-2,TRBD1,TGTGCCAGCAGCTTTCGACAGGGGATGTATCCCCAGCATTTT,CASSFRQGMYPQHF
many,TRBJ1-2,TRBV6-1,TRBD1,TGTGCCAGCACCCAAAACAGGGGCGCGAACTATGGCTACACCTTC,CASTQNRGANYGYTF
.,TRBJ2-7,TRBV3-1,.,TGTGCCAGCAGCCTTCGGACCTCCTACGAGCCGTACTTC,CASSLRTSYEPYF
many,TRBJ2-5,TRBV4-3,.,TGCGCCAGCAGCCAAGAAGGGGGAGAGACCCAGTACTTC,CASSQEGGETQYF
many,TRBJ2-7,TRBV6-1,TRBD2,TGTGCCAGCAGGCAAGCGGGAGGGTACTACGAGCAGTACTTC,CASRQAGGYYEQYF
many,TRBJ1-1,TRBV4-1,.,TGCGCCAGCAGCCGTCCTTTAATAGGGTCCACTGAAGCTTTCTTT,CASSRPLIGSTEAFF
.,TRBJ2-5,TRBV5-1,TRBD2,TGCGCCAGCAGCTCGATAACTAGCGGGAGGGATTCTTTCCAGTACTTC,CASSSITSGRDSFQYF
.,TRBJ1-3,TRBV7-2,.,TGTGCCAGCAGCTTCCCGGGAAACACCATATATTTT,CASSFPGNTIYF
many,TRBJ2-7,TRBV13,TRBD1,TGTGCCAGCAGCTTAACTTCGACAGGGACCTACGAGCAGTACTTC,CASSLTSTGTYEQYF
many,TRBJ2-5,TRBV9,TRBD2,TGTGCCAGCAGCGCCGGTCTAGCGGCGTTCACCCAAGAGACCCAGTACTTC,CASSAGLAAFTQETQYF
.,TRBJ2-1,TRBV24-1,.,TGTGCCACCAGCGGGGTCGGCAATGAGCAGTTCTTC,CATSGVGNEQFF
many,TRBJ2-5,TRBV20-1,TRBD2,TGCAGTGCCACATCTAGCGGATCTCAAGAGACCCAGTACTTC,CSATSSGSQETQYF
many,TRBJ2-5,TRBV15,.,TGTGCCACCAGCAGAGACATCACCGGGACAACGCAAGAGACCCAGTACTTC,CATSRDITGTTQETQYF
.,TRBJ2-6,TRBV6-1,.,TGTGCCAGCAGATCTTTCCCGGGACCCCAAAGGCCCTCTGGGGCCAACGTCCTGACTTTC,CASRSFPGPQRPSGANVLTF
many,TRBJ2-7,TRBV7-9,TRBD2,TGTGCCAGCAGCGGCTCTAGCGGGAGTCCCTACGAGCAGTACTTC,CASSGSSGSPYEQYF
many,TRBJ1-2,TRBV4-1,.,TGCGCCAGCAGCTTCAAGGGGCAAGATGCCTATGGCTACACCTTC,CASSFKGQDAYGYTF
many,TRBJ1-5,TRBV20-1,.,TGCAGTGCTAGCAAGGAGGGATATCAGCCCCAGCATTTT,CSASKEGYQPQHF
few,TRBJ2-1,TRBV7-9,.,TGTGCCAGCAGCTTAGCGGGGGCTTCGGGAGAGGTTGAGCAGTTCTTC,CASSLAGASGEVEQFF
many,TRBJ2-5,TRBV2,.,TGTACCAGCAGTGTATTACAAGAGACCCAGTACTTC,CTSSVLQETQYF
few,TRBJ2-2,TRBV5-1,TRBD2,TGCGCCAGCAGTTCCGGGACTATTAACACCGGGGAGCTGTTTTTT,CASSSGTINTGELFF
few,TRBJ2-6,TRBV29-1,.,TGCAGCGTTACGGTCTCTGGGGCCAACGTCCTGACTTTC,CSVTVSGANVLTF
few,TRBJ1-1,TRBV6-1,.,TGTGCCAGCAGCCTAATACAGAGAGAAGCTTTCTTT,CASSLIQREAFF
many,TRBJ2-1,TRBV11-1,.,TGTGCCAGCAGCTCACTAGAAAATGAGCAGTTCTTC,CASSSLENEQFF
many,TRBJ2-2,TRBV7-2,.,TGTGCCAGCAGCTTAGGAGGGGCCGGGGAGCTGTTTTTT,CASSLGGAGELFF
many,TRBJ1-1,TRBV20-1,TRBD1,TGCAGTGCTAGAGATTTGGGACAGGGCGACACTGAAGCTTTCTTT,CSARDLGQGDTEAFF
many,TRBJ2-1,TRBV18,TRBD2,TGTGCCAGCTCACTCACTAGCGACAATGAGCAGTTCTTC,CASSLTSDNEQFF
.,TRBJ2-2,TRBV29-1,TRBD2,TGCAGCGTTGAAGTCAGGGAGGGGAACACCGGGGAGCTGTTTTTT,CSVEVREGNTGELFF
.,TRBJ1-2,TRBV10-3,.,TGTGCCATCAGTGAGTTAAGTAGGCCTCAATTCTATGGCTACACCTTC,CAISELSRPQFYGYTF